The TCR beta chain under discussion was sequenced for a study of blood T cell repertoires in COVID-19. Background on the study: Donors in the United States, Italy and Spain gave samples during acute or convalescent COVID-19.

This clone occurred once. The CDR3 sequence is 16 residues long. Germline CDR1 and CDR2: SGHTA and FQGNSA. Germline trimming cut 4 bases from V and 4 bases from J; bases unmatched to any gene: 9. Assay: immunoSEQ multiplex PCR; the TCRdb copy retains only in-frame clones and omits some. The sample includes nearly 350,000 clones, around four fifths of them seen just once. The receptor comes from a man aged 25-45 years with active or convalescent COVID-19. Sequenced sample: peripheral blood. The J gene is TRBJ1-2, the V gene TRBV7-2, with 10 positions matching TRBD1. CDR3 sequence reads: CASSSPRDRGSYGYTF. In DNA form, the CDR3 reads TGTGCCAGCAGCTCCCCCCGGGACAGGGGTTCCTATGGCTACACCTTC.